The source of this TCR beta chain is a study of T cell responses to AZD1222 COVID-19 vaccine. Here immunoSEQ multiplex PCR was the method, and the copy in TCRdb shows in-frame clones only, minus some. The sample has 120,000 or so clones, about nine tenths seen once. As concerns this clone: Its target is unknown.

Whole-study findings and limits: Most donors were white British and more were female, and clonal diversity was possibly underestimated. Without day 14 samples, only post-peak T cell repertoires were studied. Nearly half of the spike-specific TCRs reportedly recognize variant regions that carry no mutations. AZD1222 recipients seropositive at baseline numbered only 5 to 7.

Per the germline V gene, CDR1 is MNHNS and CDR2 is SASEGT. This CDR3 contains 17 residues. V was clipped by 1 base and J by 0 bases; unmatched bases: 5. This specimen was peripheral blood, taken 28 days after the second AZD1222 dose. The rearrangement joins TRBV6-1 to TRBJ2-2; 7 bases match TRBD2. The TCR comes from an adult who received the AZD1222 COVID-19 vaccine. The CDR3 nucleotides read TGTGCCAGCAGTGAAGGTTGGGGGACTACGAACACCGGGGAGCTGTTTTTT. As protein: CASSEGWGTTNTGELFF.